This paragraph reports one T cell receptor beta chain. This sample was included in a study of patients and donors after allogeneic stem cell transplantation. In TCRdb, the RT-PCR reads were re-called with MiXCR into one record per CDR3 protein. The sample lists about 200,000 distinct CDR3 sequences, over 30% occurring once. Germline CDR1 and CDR2: DFQATT and SNEGSKA (reference sequence). V was trimmed by 5 bases and J by 4 bases, leaving 9 bases between them. This CDR3 comprises 11 residues. V usage is TRBV20-1 and J usage is TRBJ2-7; D is possibly TRBD2 (5 bases). The origin of this receptor is a human donor who was either an allogeneic HSCT recipient or a stem cell or donor lymphocyte infusion donor (not recorded which). It is not recorded whose cells these are; they may come from a transplant donor. Sequenced: blood, either unsorted or a sorted T cell fraction (not recorded which). The CDR3 loop reads CSAVEGYEQYF. In DNA, the CDR3 is TGCAGTGCTGTTGAGGGTTACGAGCAGTACTTC.